This TCR beta chain was obtained from a study (dated by TCRdb to 2013 to 2016). Study-level background: The study set out to test whether tumor-infiltrating Tregs in breast cancer get recruited from blood Tregs or are instead converted in situ from other CD4+ T cell subsets. Broader findings and caveats from the paper: Tumor memory CD4+ T cell TCR gene usage was found to cluster with blood and lymph node memory CD4+ cells and with lymph node naive CD4+ cells. The validation in the larger cohort was limited to a single TCR beta V-J rearrangement instead of whole repertoires. Tumor-infiltrating Treg TCR alpha and beta sequences overlapped most with tumor naive CD4+ T cells, then with blood naive CD4+ T cells.

Inclusive of the bounding cysteine and phenylalanine, the CDR3 is 14 residues long. Only CDR3 DNA is held: 42 bases, read in frame from base 1. CDR1 SGHNT and CDR2 YYREEE were looked up in the germline V gene (reference sequence). A distance of 11 bases separates the germline ends of V and J, which lose 4 bases and 2 bases respectively. Amplification of full-length TCR variable regions was done by 5' RACE PCR using constant-region reverse primers, and this step was followed by semi-nested PCR with Nested Universal Primer A. The ReliaPrep RNA Cell Miniprep System was used to extract total RNA, which was then reverse transcribed into 5'RACE-ready cDNA with the SMARTer RACE 5'/3' Kit. Multiplex adaptors were used to barcode full-length TCR alpha and beta libraries, and the barcoded libraries were sequenced on an Illumina MiSeq. Regarding the original processing steps: For each of nine subset-tissue groups, sequencing data from the five patients were pooled, and the groups were then compared using unsupervised clustering of TCR gene usage. The Morisita-Horn index, with shared sequences weighted by their contribution to each repertoire, was used to calculate repertoire similarity. TCRdb redid the processing of the public reads, applying fastp at Q25 and MiXCR, and retained in-frame beta chains. A single entry per CDR3 protein holds the most common genes and DNA from its merged rows. The authors' filters were not applied to this entry. This sample has some 6,000 distinct CDR3 sequences in its table, and 59% of those were observed once. The ten largest clones capture roughly 3.7% of the sample.

The memory CD4+ T cell population was isolated based on a CD4+CD45RO+CD25- phenotype. Tregs, naive and memory CD4+ T cells from tumor, blood and ipsilateral draining lymph nodes of five breast cancer patients underwent full-length TCR alpha and beta sequencing. Tumor tissue and lymph nodes obtained by ipsilateral axillary dissection were perfused with PBS, cut into small pieces and digested using collagenase I and hyaluronidase. FACS confirmed that the sorted cell populations were more than 90% pure. This clonotype turned up a few times. There is no known antigen for this receptor. The record has no base qualities; no much larger clone is one base away.

Sequencing was done on a sample of tumor-infiltrating memory CD4+ T cells sorted from the breast tumor. The sample's cell subset or site, from its label and the paper: memory CD4+ T cells, CD4+CD45RO+CD25-. The rearranged chain carries TRBV5-4 and TRBJ2-3, with the D segment identity uncertain. This sequence originates from a female donor with breast cancer. The CDR3 reads CASSHRASTDTQYF. The sequenced DNA is TGTGCCAGCAGCCACCGAGCCTCCACAGATACGCAGTATTTT.